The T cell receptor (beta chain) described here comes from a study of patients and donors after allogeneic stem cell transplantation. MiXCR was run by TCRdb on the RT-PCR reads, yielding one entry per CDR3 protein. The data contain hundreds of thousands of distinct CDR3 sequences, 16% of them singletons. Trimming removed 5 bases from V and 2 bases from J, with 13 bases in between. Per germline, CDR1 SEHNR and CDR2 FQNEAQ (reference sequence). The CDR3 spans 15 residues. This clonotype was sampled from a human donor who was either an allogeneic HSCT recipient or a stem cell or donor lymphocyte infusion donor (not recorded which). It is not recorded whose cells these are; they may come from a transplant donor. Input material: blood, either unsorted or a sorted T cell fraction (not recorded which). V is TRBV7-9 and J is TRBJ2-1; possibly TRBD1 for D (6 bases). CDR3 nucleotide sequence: TGTGCCAGCAGCACCCCCGGACAGACCTACAATGAGCAGTTCTTC. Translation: CASSTPGQTYNEQFF.